Sequencing of this T cell receptor (beta chain) was carried out in a study of blood T cell repertoires in COVID-19 (dated by TCRdb to 2018 to 2021). Looking at the study overall: Samples covering the acute and convalescent phases of COVID-19 were provided by collaborators in the United States, Italy and Spain. The prospective study material was composed of cDNA or gDNA derived from T cells, B-cell-depleted T cells, or PBMCs. The dataset comprised deeply sampled blood TCRbeta repertoires from subjects exposed to, actively infected with, or recovered from COVID-19. The repertoires were made available in a free public database intended to serve as a resource for research on the immune response to SARS-CoV-2. Samples were obtained from the ongoing ImmuneRACE study (first 160 participants) and from 1,200 or so subjects provided by 6 global collaborators. Sample metadata almost always included a de-identified subject ID, COVID-19 status, age in years and sex. HLA class I and class II types, where available, came from metadata supplied by the sample provider rather than from assay-based typing. The research as a whole found: The quantity of clinical and demographic metadata differed by source and by participant and was supplied without curation.

Participants in the prospective study were aged about 18 to 90 years, lived in some 24 United States geographic areas, and enrolled through a virtual design. To assign participants to cohorts, the prospective study relied on clinical history that participants themselves reported in a screening survey and a study questionnaire. A participant counted as exposed if, within 2 weeks of entering the study, that participant had been in contact with someone who had a PCR-confirmed or clinician-diagnosed COVID-19 case. In the prospective study, whole blood, serum and a nasopharyngeal or oropharyngeal swab were collected from each participant by mobile phlebotomists. Over a roughly 2-month period, participants in the prospective study had the option of providing additional blood draws and questionnaires. Blood samples from the prospective study were shipped frozen or at room temperature prior to DNA extraction.

The immunoSEQ Assay, a bias-controlled multiplex PCR, was used to amplify TCRbeta CDR3 regions from genomic DNA. The published analysis was carried out like this. The number of nucleated cells in each sample was estimated by amplification of reference gene primers within the assay. Sequence reads were collapsed and filtered to measure the absolute abundance of every unique TCRbeta CDR3 rearrangement. For each sample, productive Simpson clonality was calculated as the square root of Simpson's diversity index across productive rearrangements. This immuneACCESS table, as held by TCRdb, lists in-frame sequences with V and J called but not all clones. Of the missing ones, under half trace to an unresolved V gene in checked studies; the others have no known cause. V and J calls and clone size are those listed in that table; D and trimming were worked out from the DNA. Present in this sample are roughly 320,000 clones, 90% to 95% of which were seen just once. The leading ten clones occupy about 4% of the sample.

This clone came up once. Which antigen it targets is not known. Base qualities were left out, and no much larger clone turns up one base away. Material for sequencing was PBMCs or T cells enriched from blood (not recorded which). This receptor was identified in a woman in her 30s who had been exposed to COVID-19.

The base sequence is TGTGCCAGCAGCCGGGATAAGGGATTCACAGATACGCAGTATTTT. Protein translation: CASSRDKGFTDTQYF. The sequence is built from TRBV7-9 and TRBJ2-3; tentative D gene TRBD2, with 5 bases matching. From the cysteine up to the phenylalanine, the CDR3 has a length of 15 residues. Only CDR3 DNA is held: 45 bases, read in frame from base 1. V is pared back by 5 bases and J by 2 bases, with 14 bases lying between the germline termini. From a lookup of the germline V gene (reference sequence), CDR1 and CDR2 are SEHNR and FQNEAQ.